These 29 T cell receptor beta chains were sequenced from one sample in a study of human T cells and chemical hapten exposure. The time point denotes: patch test 3, about 24 weeks after DPC sensitization. Treatment in this sample: therapeutic diphenylcyclopropenone sensitization with weekly scalp DPC. RNA extraction used unfractionated whole blood as the source of total RNA. One entry per CDR3 protein, called by TCRdb with MiXCR from the RACE reads. The sample gives 40,000 or so distinct CDR3 sequences, 12% of which show up once; around 2% is in the top ten. The sequenced sample was whole blood, obtained in connection with sensitization to the hapten diphenylcyclopropenone (DPC). The receptor set was obtained from a middle-aged woman with alopecia areata. Some clones in this sample may be carry-over from other donors' samples.

This clonotype was seen more than once but under ten times. The chain is built from TRBV5-1 and TRBJ2-2, with a weak D call TRBD2 (6 bases). The germline V gene encodes CDR1 SGHRS and CDR2 YFSETQ. V lost 6 bases, J lost 5 bases, and 17 bases lay in between. There are 15 residues in the CDR3. CDR3 in amino acids: CASNQRRGGTGELFF. The CDR3 DNA reads TGCGCCAGCAACCAGCGGAGGGGAGGTACCGGGGAGCTGTTTTTT.

This clonotype showed up many times. The rearrangement joins TRBV7-2 to TRBJ2-1; D remains ambiguous. The germline V gene encodes CDR1 SGHTA and CDR2 FQGNSA. This CDR3 contains 12 residues. V lost 5 bases, J lost 8 bases, and 10 bases lay in between. The CDR3 DNA follows: TGTGCCAGCAGCCCCCTTCTGTATGAGCAGTTCTTC. It yields the protein CASSPLLYEQFF.

The table lists this clonotype with a few counts. The J gene is TRBJ2-7, the V gene TRBV20-1, with D possibly matching TRBD1 (6 bases). Germline-derived CDR1 and CDR2 are DFQATT and SNEGSKA (reference sequence). This CDR3 region has 14 residues. V was pared by 3 bases and J by 6 bases, with 18 bases between. CDR3 coding DNA: TGCAGTGCTAGGGCCCCCACAGGGTCTGCCGAGCAGTACTTC. It codes for CSARAPTGSAEQYF.

The V and J genes are TRBV20-1 and TRBJ1-2, with D uncertain. CDR1 and CDR2 (germline): DFQATT, SNEGSKA (reference sequence). The CDR3 runs to 12 residues. The V and J ends lost 3 bases and 4 bases respectively, with 9 bases between them. The CDR3 DNA reads as TGCAGTGCTAGCTACAGCATCTATGGCTACACCTTC. Its translation: CSASYSIYGYTF.

In its sample, this clonotype was seen a few times. The chain links TRBV6-5 to TRBJ2-1; 8 bases are shared with TRBD1. The CDR3 contains 15 residues. Germline trimming cut 6 bases from V and 6 bases from J; bases unmatched to any gene: 10. The germline V gene has CDR1 MNHEY and CDR2 SVGAGI. The CDR3 DNA reads TGTGCCAGCAGACAAATCCGGGACAGGATCAATGAGCAGTTCTTC. Translation: CASRQIRDRINEQFF.

This clonotype was detected many times. The V and J genes are TRBV20-1 and TRBJ2-6; TRBD1 matches at 8 bases. Per the germline V gene, CDR1 is DFQATT and CDR2 is SNEGSKA (reference sequence). V lost 6 bases, J lost 2 bases, and 3 bases stayed unmatched. This CDR3 is 14 amino acids long. The CDR3 protein is CSAKTGAGANVLTF. The CDR3 coding sequence is TGCAGTGCAAAGACAGGGGCTGGGGCCAACGTCCTGACTTTC.

This clonotype showed up many times. The gene calls are TRBV14 and TRBJ2-5; D perhaps matches TRBD1 (5 bases). Germline loops: CDR1 SGHDN, CDR2 FVKESK. This CDR3 spans 16 amino acids. Trimming took 4 bases from V and 5 from J, leaving 20 bases between them. DNA of the CDR3: TGTGCCAGCAGCCGGGTGACAGAGCCTCATGAGGAGACCCAGTACTTC. Encoded protein: CASSRVTEPHEETQYF.

In this sample, this clonotype turned up many times. The V call is TRBV20-1, the J call TRBJ1-5, with a possible D match to TRBD1 (5 bases). The germline V and J ends were trimmed by 5 bases and 3 bases, with 11 bases remaining between them. CDR3 length: 13 amino acids. CDR1 is DFQATT and CDR2 is SNEGSKA in the germline V gene (reference sequence). Here the CDR3 DNA reads TGCAGTGCTGTCCGGGGCCTCAATCAGCCCCAGCATTTT. Residues: CSAVRGLNQPQHF.

This clonotype was counted between two and nine times. The chain carries TRBV28 and TRBJ1-5, with 7 bases lining up with TRBD1. The CDR3 is 12 residues long. Germline assignment: CDR1 MDHEN and CDR2 SYDVKM. Trimming at V came to 11 bases and at J to 1 base, leaving 2 bases not matched to a gene. CDR3 sequence reads: CAGQVSNQPQHF. The CDR3 DNA sequence: TGTGCCGGACAGGTGAGCAATCAGCCCCAGCATTTT.

This clonotype was detected ten times or more. The rearrangement joins TRBV29-1 to TRBJ2-3; perhaps D is TRBD1 or TRBD2 (5 bases each). Germline CDR1 is SQVTM and CDR2 is ANQGSEA. The V and J ends lost 7 bases and 0 bases respectively, with 8 bases between them. This CDR3 has 12 residues. The CDR3 DNA sequence: TGCAGCGGCTGGGACAGCACAGATACGCAGTATTTT. Protein sequence: CSGWDSTDTQYF.

The chain carries TRBV30 and TRBJ1-6; no firm D call. CDR1 is GTSNPN, CDR2 SVGIG, per germline (reference sequence). The CDR3 spans 13 residues. Between the trimmed V and J ends, which lost 3 bases and 4 bases, there was a span of 7 bases. CDR3: CAWSATYNSPLHF. CDR3 nucleotide sequence: TGTGCCTGGAGCGCCACATATAATTCACCCCTCCACTTT.

The chain has TRBV10-3 and TRBJ1-6; D unclear. The ends were cut back, 7 bases at V and 10 bases at J, with 14 bases in the middle. The germline V gene has CDR1 ENHRY and CDR2 SYGVKD. CDR3 length: 13 amino acids. The CDR3 bases are TGTGCCATCACTCCGACACCGGAGTCACCCCTCCACTTT. As protein: CAITPTPESPLHF.

In its sample, this clonotype was seen many times. This chain uses TRBV28 with TRBJ1-3; 8 bases match TRBD1. The CDR3 covers 14 residues. V shed 6 bases and J 2 bases; nucleotides not matched to a gene: 3. CDR1 MDHEN and CDR2 SYDVKM come from the germline V gene. The CDR3 loop reads CASSKTGAGNTIYF. DNA of the CDR3: TGTGCCAGCAGCAAGACAGGGGCTGGAAACACCATATATTTT.

The chain is built from TRBV5-1 and TRBJ1-1; a weak D match, TRBD1 (6 bases). Germline values: CDR1 SGHRS, CDR2 YFSETQ. Trimming stripped 3 bases from V and 7 bases from J, with 10 bases between. The CDR3 runs to 12 residues. CDR3 sequence: CASSSDSYEAFF. The CDR3 DNA follows: TGCGCCAGCAGCTCGGACAGCTATGAAGCTTTCTTT.

On this clonotype itself: A much larger clone differs from this one at a single base, so this may be a read error. The genes are TRBV25-1 and TRBJ1-1; 7 bases map to TRBD1. Germline CDR1 and CDR2: MGHDK and SYGVNS. The CDR3 is 15 amino acids. The J segment lost 4 bases and the V segment lost 5 bases, leaving 10 bases of the junction unmatched. CDR3 in DNA: TGTGCCAGCAGTCCGGAGAGGGGGCTGGCCACTGAAGCTTTCTTT. It encodes CASSPERGLATEAFF.

This clonotype was counted a few times. The chain carries TRBV9 and TRBJ2-1; D gene ambiguous. Between the trimmed V and J ends, which lost 0 bases and 5 bases, there was a span of 6 bases. The CDR3 contains 13 residues. Looked up from germline, CDR1 is SGDLS and CDR2 is YYNGEE. This CDR3 reads CASSVGRNNEQFF. The CDR3 DNA follows: TGTGCCAGCAGCGTAGGGAGAAACAATGAGCAGTTCTTC.

V usage is TRBV29-1 and J usage is TRBJ2-1, with D tentatively TRBD2 (6 bases). Trimming left V 6 bases short and J 6 bases short, with 18 bases between. CDR1 SQVTM and CDR2 ANQGSEA come from the germline V gene. This CDR3 comprises 14 residues. CDR3 residues: CSVGGLVLSNEQFF. The CDR3 DNA is TGCAGCGTCGGGGGTCTAGTTCTGAGCAATGAGCAGTTCTTC.

The CDR3 DNA is TGTGCCAGCACCTGGGGAGGGAGCCTATACAATGAGCAGTTCTTC. This codes for CASTWGGSLYNEQFF. V and J are TRBV27 and TRBJ2-1; 7 bases map to TRBD2. Looked up from germline, CDR1 is MNHEY and CDR2 is SMNVEV (reference sequence). After removal of 7 bases from V and 4 bases from J, the junction contained 10 bases not matched to a gene. CDR3 length equals 15 residues.

J is TRBJ1-5 and V is TRBV5-5; 7 bases line up with TRBD1. The CDR3 totals 16 residues. Germline V gene sequence: CDR1 SGHKS, CDR2 YYEKEE (reference sequence). The V gene end was trimmed by 4 bases and the J gene end by 1 base; junction bases not matched to a gene: 8. Written as DNA, the CDR3 is TGTGCCAGCAGCCCCCGGGACAGAAAAAGCAATCAGCCCCAGCATTTT. Its protein is CASSPRDRKSNQPQHF.

This clonotype was seen at least ten times. The genes are TRBV29-1 and TRBJ2-3; D assignment may be TRBD1 or TRBD2 (8 bases each). The CDR3 totals 18 residues. Trimming left V 7 bases short and J 4 bases short, with 30 bases between. Germline V CDR1 and CDR2: SQVTM, ANQGSEA. The CDR3 DNA is TGCAGCGCGCGCCAGGGGGCCGGGAGCGGGAGCGGCGCAGATACGCAGTATTTT. Residues: CSARQGAGSGSGADTQYF.

This clonotype has at least ten counts. The chain is built from TRBV7-2 and TRBJ2-1; 8 nucleotides line up with TRBD2. The ends lost 5 bases at V and 9 bases at J; junction bases unmatched: 9. Germline CDR1 and CDR2: SGHTA and FQGNSA. The CDR3 totals 14 residues. As DNA, the CDR3 is TGTGCCAGCAGCCCCGGCGGCGGGAGGTCTGAGCAGTTCTTC. Translation: CASSPGGGRSEQFF.

The chain uses TRBV9 and TRBJ2-3, with D unclear. Germline-derived CDR1 and CDR2 are SGDLS and YYNGEE. This CDR3 has 12 residues. Trimming pared 2 bases from V and 1 base from J, leaving 2 bases between. Here the CDR3 reads CASSVGTDTQYF. The CDR3 DNA follows: TGTGCCAGCAGCGTCGGCACAGATACGCAGTATTTT.

This clonotype was seen at least ten times. This chain uses TRBV4-3 with TRBJ1-6; TRBD1 might be the D (5 bases). The germline V gene has CDR1 LGHNA and CDR2 YSLEER. The CDR3 contains 14 residues. V lost 1 base and J lost 10, with 11 bases in between. The CDR3: CASSQVGGDSPLHF. CDR3 bases: TGCGCCAGCAGCCAAGTCGGGGGGGACTCACCCCTCCACTTT.

This clonotype was recorded a few times. The chain uses TRBV28 and TRBJ1-5; 8 positions match TRBD1. This CDR3 has 15 amino acids. CDR1 MDHEN and CDR2 SYDVKM come from the germline V gene. V trimming: 5 bases; J trimming: 0 bases; junction bases outside the gene matches: 3. The CDR3 reads CASSRTGNSNQPQHF. For the CDR3, the DNA is TGTGCCAGCAGTCGGACAGGGAATAGCAATCAGCCCCAGCATTTT.

This clonotype has at least ten counts. The gene calls are TRBV29-1 and TRBJ1-2, with D possibly TRBD1 on 5 matching bases. The V end lost 3 bases, the J end lost 2 bases, and 10 bases lay between the germline ends. This CDR3 has 13 residues. Per the germline V gene, CDR1 is SQVTM and CDR2 is ANQGSEA. CDR3 amino acids: CSVEGEGNYGYTF. The CDR3 DNA sequence: TGCAGCGTTGAGGGGGAGGGCAACTATGGCTACACCTTC.

This clonotype was seen a handful of times. This sequence joins TRBV7-2 and TRBJ1-3, with D possibly matching TRBD1 (5 bases). CDR3 length equals 15 residues. In germline, CDR1 is SGHTA, CDR2 FQGNSA. Deletions cut 7 bases from V and 0 bases from J, with 13 bases between. In DNA form, the CDR3 reads TGTGCCAGCACCCCACAGACAGCCTCTGGAAACACCATATATTTT. Translated: CASTPQTASGNTIYF.

This clonotype was found many times. The chain is built from TRBV5-1 and TRBJ2-1, with no clear D. The CDR3 length is 15 residues. The V gene lost 4 bases and the J gene lost 4 bases, with 15 bases spanning the gap. Germline lookup yields CDR1 SGHRS and CDR2 YFSETQ. The CDR3 loop reads CASSPVAPNYNEQFF. In DNA form, the CDR3 reads TGCGCCAGCAGCCCGGTGGCCCCAAATTACAATGAGCAGTTCTTC.

This clonotype has a count of ten or more. CDR3 residues: CASSLGGLQAFF. The CDR3 DNA reads as TGTGCCAGCAGCCTAGGAGGCCTACAAGCTTTCTTT. This chain links TRBV28 with TRBJ1-1; D unclear. The CDR3 is made up of 12 amino acids. CDR1 MDHEN and CDR2 SYDVKM come from the germline V gene. Trimming took off 6 bases at V and 9 bases at J, with 14 bases between the two ends.

This clonotype was observed at least ten times. The rearrangement joins TRBV18 to TRBJ2-1; 9 bases map to TRBD2. CDR3 length: 15 residues. J lost 3 bases, V lost 8 bases, and 8 bases had no gene match. The germline V gene has CDR1 KGHSH and CDR2 LQKENI. The CDR3 nucleotides read TGTGCCAGCCCAAAGGTAGCGGGGGTCTACAATGAGCAGTTCTTC. Protein: CASPKVAGVYNEQFF.